Listed below are T cell receptor beta chains from one sample, sequenced in a study of blood T cell repertoires in COVID-19. The table came from immunoSEQ multiplex PCR; TCRdb's copy has only in-frame clones and leaves some out. The table shows about 480,000 clones, with approximately 90% occurring only once. The specimen was PBMCs or T cells enriched from blood (not recorded which). These receptors came from a woman in her thirties or forties who had recovered from COVID-19. Each CDR3 is given with its conserved first and last residue. D genes are given only for firm matches. Where a row states a size, it is once, few, many or the class of an expanded clone; other rows omit it.

d_gene: TRBD2; abundance: -; v_gene: TRBV7-2; j_gene: TRBJ2-1; CDR3aa: CASSLGLAGLGEQFF; CDR3nt: TGTGCCAGCAGCTTGGGACTAGCGGGATTAGGTGAGCAGTTCTTC
d_gene: -; abundance: few; v_gene: TRBV7-9; j_gene: TRBJ1-4; CDR3aa: CASARENEKLFF; CDR3nt: TGTGCCAGCGCCAGGGAGAATGAAAAACTGTTTTTT
d_gene: -; abundance: -; v_gene: TRBV5-1; j_gene: TRBJ1-4; CDR3aa: CASSLASGGREKLFF; CDR3nt: TGCGCCAGCAGCTTGGCCTCAGGAGGACGGGAAAAACTGTTTTTT
d_gene: -; abundance: few; v_gene: TRBV18; j_gene: TRBJ2-3; CDR3aa: CASSPWERAALTDTQYF; CDR3nt: TGTGCCAGCTCACCCTGGGAGCGGGCCGCACTCACAGATACGCAGTATTTT
d_gene: TRBD2; abundance: -; v_gene: TRBV7-9; j_gene: TRBJ2-1; CDR3aa: CASRDTSGSDNEQFF; CDR3nt: TGTGCCAGCAGGGATACTAGCGGGAGTGACAATGAGCAGTTCTTC
d_gene: -; abundance: -; v_gene: TRBV7-2; j_gene: TRBJ1-1; CDR3aa: CASSFITGNTEAFF; CDR3nt: TGTGCCAGCAGCTTCATTACAGGGAACACTGAAGCTTTCTTT
d_gene: -; abundance: -; v_gene: TRBV21-1; j_gene: TRBJ2-7; CDR3aa: CASSKHAPGNNEQYF; CDR3nt: TGTGCCAGCAGCAAACATGCCCCAGGGAATAACGAGCAGTACTTC
d_gene: -; abundance: -; v_gene: TRBV7-2; j_gene: TRBJ1-2; CDR3aa: CASSLEGFGENYGYTF; CDR3nt: TGTGCCAGCAGCTTAGAGGGATTTGGGGAGAACTATGGCTACACCTTC
d_gene: TRBD1; abundance: -; v_gene: TRBV18; j_gene: TRBJ2-1; CDR3aa: CASSPLGQGMDNEQFF; CDR3nt: TGTGCCAGCTCACCACTTGGACAGGGTATGGACAATGAGCAGTTCTTC
d_gene: -; abundance: once; v_gene: TRBV3-1/TRBV3-2; j_gene: TRBJ1-2; CDR3aa: CASSPDGGGGGYTF; CDR3nt: TGTGCCAGCAGCCCAGACGGGGGGGGCGGTGGCTACACCTTC
d_gene: TRBD1; abundance: -; v_gene: TRBV9; j_gene: TRBJ1-4; CDR3aa: CASSVADRENEKLFF; CDR3nt: TGTGCCAGCAGCGTAGCAGACAGGGAGAATGAAAAACTGTTTTTT
d_gene: -; abundance: -; v_gene: TRBV19; j_gene: TRBJ2-5; CDR3aa: CASSAGAHQETQYF; CDR3nt: TGTGCCAGTTCAGCAGGGGCCCACCAAGAGACCCAGTACTTC
d_gene: -; abundance: -; v_gene: TRBV23-1; j_gene: TRBJ2-7; CDR3aa: CASSQSCAYEQYF; CDR3nt: TGCGCCAGCAGTCAATCCTGTGCCTACGAGCAGTACTTC
d_gene: -; abundance: few; v_gene: TRBV27; j_gene: TRBJ1-2; CDR3aa: CASSLGANYGYTF; CDR3nt: TGTGCCAGCAGTTTGGGGGCCAACTATGGCTACACCTTC
d_gene: -; abundance: -; v_gene: TRBV6-5; j_gene: TRBJ1-6; CDR3aa: CASTRTPGNSPLHF; CDR3nt: TGTGCCAGCACCCGAACCCCAGGGAATTCACCCCTCCACTTT
d_gene: TRBD2; abundance: -; v_gene: TRBV6-1; j_gene: TRBJ2-3; CDR3aa: CASSEGLAGGILRDTQYF; CDR3nt: TGTGCCAGCAGTGAGGGGCTAGCGGGAGGGATTTTAAGAGATACGCAGTATTTT
d_gene: -; abundance: -; v_gene: TRBV4-1; j_gene: TRBJ1-3; CDR3aa: CASSQDFWGDSGNTIYF; CDR3nt: TGCGCCAGCAGCCAAGATTTCTGGGGGGACTCTGGAAACACCATATATTTT
d_gene: TRBD1; abundance: -; v_gene: TRBV11-2; j_gene: TRBJ2-7; CDR3aa: CASSLDRESYEQYF; CDR3nt: TGTGCCAGCAGCTTGGACAGGGAATCCTACGAGCAGTACTTC
d_gene: -; abundance: -; v_gene: TRBV6-2/TRBV6-3; j_gene: TRBJ1-2; CDR3aa: CASSYEGDLGYTF; CDR3nt: TGTGCCAGCAGTTACGAGGGGGATCTTGGCTACACCTTC
d_gene: -; abundance: -; v_gene: TRBV13; j_gene: TRBJ2-2; CDR3aa: CASSLGQDNTGELFF; CDR3nt: TGTGCCAGCAGCTTAGGTCAGGATAACACCGGGGAGCTGTTTTTT
d_gene: TRBD1; abundance: -; v_gene: TRBV5-4; j_gene: TRBJ2-5; CDR3aa: CASSDPGTGGAWETQYF; CDR3nt: TGTGCCAGCAGCGACCCCGGGACAGGGGGCGCCTGGGAGACCCAGTACTTC
d_gene: TRBD2; abundance: -; v_gene: TRBV7-2; j_gene: TRBJ2-1; CDR3aa: CASSLAFGLAGGAYNEQFF; CDR3nt: TGTGCCAGCAGCTTAGCATTCGGTCTAGCGGGAGGGGCCTACAATGAGCAGTTCTTC
d_gene: TRBD2; abundance: -; v_gene: TRBV19; j_gene: TRBJ2-1; CDR3aa: CASSILAGGFNEQFF; CDR3nt: TGTGCCAGTAGTATACTAGCGGGAGGGTTCAATGAGCAGTTCTTC
d_gene: -; abundance: -; v_gene: TRBV7-8; j_gene: TRBJ2-7; CDR3aa: CASSLAGFVEQYF; CDR3nt: TGTGCCAGCAGCTTAGCGGGCTTTGTCGAGCAGTACTTC
d_gene: -; abundance: few; v_gene: TRBV15; j_gene: TRBJ1-3; CDR3aa: CARALSGNTIYF; CDR3nt: TGTGCTAGAGCACTCTCTGGAAACACCATATATTTT
d_gene: -; abundance: -; v_gene: TRBV6-1; j_gene: TRBJ1-3; CDR3aa: CASSESGLPSGNTIYF; CDR3nt: TGTGCCAGCAGTGAGTCTGGACTGCCCTCTGGAAACACCATATATTTT
d_gene: TRBD2; abundance: -; v_gene: TRBV20-1; j_gene: TRBJ2-3; CDR3aa: CSASSGLDIDTQYF; CDR3nt: TGCAGTGCTAGTTCGGGACTAGATATAGATACGCAGTATTTT
d_gene: TRBD2; abundance: -; v_gene: TRBV27; j_gene: TRBJ2-1; CDR3aa: CASSSLAGGYNEQFF; CDR3nt: TGTGCCAGCAGTTCTCTAGCGGGAGGCTACAATGAGCAGTTCTTC
d_gene: TRBD2; abundance: -; v_gene: TRBV3-1/TRBV3-2; j_gene: TRBJ2-3; CDR3aa: CASSQDPTSGGDTQYF; CDR3nt: TGTGCCAGCAGCCAAGATCCAACTAGCGGAGGAGATACGCAGTATTTT
d_gene: TRBD2; abundance: once; v_gene: TRBV18; j_gene: TRBJ2-2; CDR3aa: CASSPLAGVDTGELFF; CDR3nt: TGTGCCAGCTCACCACTAGCGGGGGTGGACACCGGGGAGCTGTTTTTT
d_gene: TRBD1; abundance: -; v_gene: TRBV13; j_gene: TRBJ2-7; CDR3aa: CASSFDRGLFEQYF; CDR3nt: TGTGCCAGCAGCTTCGACAGGGGGCTTTTCGAGCAGTACTTC
d_gene: -; abundance: -; v_gene: TRBV7-9; j_gene: TRBJ2-7; CDR3aa: CASRRTGSSYEQYF; CDR3nt: TGTGCCAGCAGACGTACAGGATCCTCCTACGAGCAGTACTTC
d_gene: TRBD1; abundance: -; v_gene: TRBV3-1/TRBV3-2; j_gene: TRBJ2-2; CDR3aa: CASSLDRGPPNTGELFF; CDR3nt: TGTGCCAGCAGCCTGGACAGGGGGCCCCCGAACACCGGGGAGCTGTTTTTT
d_gene: -; abundance: -; v_gene: TRBV14; j_gene: TRBJ1-2; CDR3aa: CASRRTGSNYGYTF; CDR3nt: TGTGCCAGCAGACGCACAGGGAGTAACTATGGCTACACCTTC
d_gene: -; abundance: -; v_gene: TRBV9; j_gene: TRBJ2-1; CDR3aa: CASSVVELAYEQFF; CDR3nt: TGTGCCAGCAGCGTTGTTGAACTCGCGTATGAGCAGTTCTTC
d_gene: -; abundance: -; v_gene: TRBV10-3; j_gene: TRBJ1-3; CDR3aa: CAISGGGSGNTIYF; CDR3nt: TGTGCCATCAGTGGAGGGGGCTCTGGAAACACCATATATTTT
d_gene: -; abundance: few; v_gene: TRBV6-5; j_gene: TRBJ1-1; CDR3aa: CASSYTENTEAFF; CDR3nt: TGTGCCAGCAGTTACACAGAGAACACTGAAGCTTTCTTT
d_gene: TRBD1; abundance: once; v_gene: TRBV9; j_gene: TRBJ2-5; CDR3aa: CASSVDPGGLGETQYF; CDR3nt: TGTGCCAGCAGCGTAGATCCAGGGGGCTTAGGCGAGACCCAGTACTTC
d_gene: -; abundance: -; v_gene: TRBV10-3; j_gene: TRBJ2-3; CDR3aa: CAISGTALGTDTQYF; CDR3nt: TGTGCCATCAGTGGGACTGCACTAGGGACAGATACGCAGTATTTT
d_gene: TRBD1; abundance: -; v_gene: TRBV15; j_gene: TRBJ1-5; CDR3aa: CATSRLQGLNNQPQHF; CDR3nt: TGTGCCACCAGCAGGTTACAGGGGCTGAACAATCAGCCCCAGCATTTT
d_gene: -; abundance: -; v_gene: TRBV7-9; j_gene: TRBJ2-5; CDR3aa: CASSLGGVQETQYF; CDR3nt: TGTGCCAGCAGCTTAGGGGGAGTCCAAGAGACCCAGTACTTC
d_gene: -; abundance: -; v_gene: TRBV24-1; j_gene: TRBJ1-5; CDR3aa: CATSDDGTPGGSKTRNSNQPQHF; CDR3nt: TGTGCCACCAGTGACGATGGGACACCCGGAGGTTCGAAGACCAGAAATAGCAATCAGCCCCAGCATTTT
d_gene: TRBD1; abundance: -; v_gene: TRBV10-3; j_gene: TRBJ1-1; CDR3aa: CAISGGQGGTEAFF; CDR3nt: TGTGCCATCAGTGGGGGACAGGGCGGCACTGAAGCTTTCTTT
d_gene: -; abundance: -; v_gene: TRBV25-1; j_gene: TRBJ1-2; CDR3aa: CASSDWTVTNYGYTF; CDR3nt: TGTGCCAGCAGTGATTGGACAGTGACTAACTATGGCTACACCTTC
d_gene: -; abundance: -; v_gene: TRBV30; j_gene: TRBJ1-1; CDR3aa: CAWGAPNTEAFF; CDR3nt: TGTGCCTGGGGGGCCCCTAACACTGAAGCTTTCTTT
d_gene: TRBD2; abundance: -; v_gene: TRBV11-2; j_gene: TRBJ2-2; CDR3aa: CASSIPFTLAGSNTGELFF; CDR3nt: TGTGCCAGCAGCATCCCTTTCACGCTAGCGGGTTCGAACACCGGGGAGCTGTTTTTT
d_gene: TRBD2; abundance: once; v_gene: TRBV4-3; j_gene: TRBJ2-5; CDR3aa: CASSQETSGFLETQYF; CDR3nt: TGCGCCAGCAGCCAAGAGACTAGCGGGTTTTTGGAGACCCAGTACTTC
d_gene: TRBD1; abundance: once; v_gene: TRBV5-1; j_gene: TRBJ2-6; CDR3aa: CASSLGTAVSGANVLTF; CDR3nt: TGCGCCAGCAGCTTAGGGACAGCGGTCTCTGGGGCCAACGTCCTGACTTTC
d_gene: -; abundance: -; v_gene: TRBV3-1/TRBV3-2; j_gene: TRBJ2-3; CDR3aa: CASSHGGNTDTQYF; CDR3nt: TGTGCCAGCAGCCACGGCGGAAACACAGATACGCAGTATTTT
d_gene: -; abundance: -; v_gene: TRBV27; j_gene: TRBJ2-7; CDR3aa: CASSLHRAAYEQYF; CDR3nt: TGTGCCAGCAGTTTGCACAGGGCGGCCTACGAGCAGTACTTC
d_gene: TRBD2; abundance: -; v_gene: TRBV5-1; j_gene: TRBJ2-5; CDR3aa: CASSLDPAGDQETQYF; CDR3nt: TGCGCCAGCAGCTTGGATCCAGCGGGAGACCAAGAGACCCAGTACTTC
d_gene: -; abundance: -; v_gene: TRBV28; j_gene: TRBJ2-3; CDR3aa: CASSPRDFSGTDTQYF; CDR3nt: TGTGCCAGCAGTCCTCGGGACTTTTCAGGCACAGATACGCAGTATTTT